Listed here are 21 T cell receptor beta chains from one sample, sequenced in a study of PD-1 blockade in classical Hodgkin lymphoma. Some clones are missing from TCRdb's copy, which holds only in-frame ones; the method was immunoSEQ multiplex PCR. Of almost 95,000 clones in the sample, 83% were seen once. As to time point: cycle 4 day 1 (C4D1), after 5 to 7 weeks of nivolumab. Autologous stem cell transplantation was followed by relapse in every patient, and brentuximab vedotin exposure varied. The input for sequencing was peripheral blood mononuclear cells (PBMCs), taken before the fourth cycle of nivolumab. These TCRs come from a human donor with classical Hodgkin lymphoma.

The genes are TRBV5-5 and TRBJ1-4; D perhaps matches TRBD1 (6 bases). This CDR3 has 14 amino acids. CDR1 is SGHKS and CDR2 is YYEKEE in the germline V gene (reference sequence). V gave up 6 bases and J gave up 4 bases, with 13 bases separating them. CDR3 nucleotide sequence: TGTGCCAGCACCCTGGACAGCAATAATGAAAAACTGTTTTTT. The encoded protein is CASTLDSNNEKLFF.

This rearrangement joins TRBV7-2 to TRBJ2-7; no clear D gene. The CDR3 sequence is 14 residues long. Germline CDR1 is SGHTA and CDR2 is FQGNSA. The V and J ends lost 5 bases and 6 bases respectively, with 17 bases between them. DNA for the CDR3: TGTGCCAGCAGCCACCTGGGCGAGCTGGGCGAGCAGTACTTC. This gives the protein CASSHLGELGEQYF.

This clone has more than one count but fewer than ten. The chain joins TRBV12-5 to TRBJ1-3, with D unclear. V lost 1 base, J lost 1 base, and 5 bases lay in between. The CDR3 consists of 14 residues. CDR1 and CDR2 (germline): LGHNT, FRNRAP. CDR3 sequence: CASGLGISGNTIYF. For the CDR3, the DNA is TGTGCTAGTGGTTTGGGCATTTCTGGAAACACCATATATTTT.

The chain recombines TRBV19 with TRBJ2-5; tentative D call: TRBD1 (6 bases). Trimming took 3 bases from V and 5 from J, leaving 13 bases between them. Germline-derived CDR1 and CDR2 are LNHDA and SQIVND (reference sequence). The CDR3 sequence is 14 residues long. CDR3 amino acids: CASSIQGIEETQYF. CDR3 in DNA: TGTGCCAGTAGTATCCAGGGGATCGAGGAGACCCAGTACTTC.

The CDR3 DNA is TGCAGTGCTAGCCCCCTAGTCGAGCAGTACTTC. Its translation is CSASPLVEQYF. The genes are TRBV20-1 and TRBJ2-7; D is uncertain. The V end was cut by 3 bases, the J end by 6 bases, with 9 bases between. The CDR3 totals 11 residues. Per germline, CDR1 DFQATT and CDR2 SNEGSKA (reference sequence).

The gene calls are TRBV7-8 and TRBJ1-4; the D gene is possibly TRBD1 (5 bases). The CDR3 totals 15 residues. The germline V gene encodes CDR1 SGHVS and CDR2 FQNEAQ. The V end was cut by 5 bases, the J end by 4 bases, with 14 bases between. The CDR3 DNA is TGTGCCAGCAGCCGAGGGGCCACGATTAATGAAAAACTGTTTTTT. This encodes CASSRGATINEKLFF.

V is TRBV18 and J is TRBJ2-5; 8 bases align to TRBD1. The CDR3 consists of 16 residues. Germline V lookup: CDR1 KGHSH, CDR2 LQKENI. Trimming at V came to 3 bases and at J to 5 bases, leaving 11 bases not matched to a gene. The DNA for the CDR3 is TGTGCCAGCTCACCGGCCCGGACAGGGAGGATGGAGACCCAGTACTTC. Translated: CASSPARTGRMETQYF.

The V and J genes are TRBV6-1 and TRBJ1-1; D is possibly TRBD1 (6 bases). The germline CDR1 and CDR2 sequences are MNHNS and SASEGT. This CDR3 contains 12 residues. With 11 bases removed from V and 4 bases from J, the gap between germline ends came to 14 bases. For the CDR3, the DNA is TGTGCCTCCCGGAGGGGGAGCACTGAAGCTTTCTTT. The encoded protein is CASRRGSTEAFF.

This clone was picked up one time. J is TRBJ2-5 and V is TRBV4-1; 8 bases match TRBD2. Trimming took 1 base from V and 0 from J; bases not matched to a gene: 1. The CDR3 runs 15 residues. The germline gives CDR1 MGHRA, CDR2 YSYEKL. The CDR3 bases are TGCGCCAGCAGCCAAGCGGGGGGGAACCAAGAGACCCAGTACTTC. It codes for CASSQAGGNQETQYF.

V and J are TRBV10-3 and TRBJ2-1, with TRBD2 matching 12 bases. The CDR3 contains 14 residues. Losses at the gene ends were 3 bases for V and 9 bases for J; bases not matched to a gene: 3. The germline V gene encodes CDR1 ENHRY and CDR2 SYGVKD. CDR3 nucleotides: TGTGCCATCAGTGAAGCTAGCGGGAGGGGTGAGCAGTTCTTC. Amino acid sequence: CAISEASGRGEQFF.

The chain employs TRBV5-1 and TRBJ1-2; D is unclear. The CDR3 loop spans 16 amino acids. Trimming stripped 0 bases from V and 5 bases from J, with 17 bases between. Germline V gene lookup returns CDR1 SGHRS and CDR2 YFSETQ. CDR3 DNA sequence: TGCGCCAGCAGCTTGGAAAGTGGAGGTCCGGGGTATGGCTACACCTTC. Protein: CASSLESGGPGYGYTF.

V is TRBV4-2 and J is TRBJ2-2; D uncertain. Germline values: CDR1 LGHNA, CDR2 YNFKEQ. V was trimmed by 1 base and J by 6 bases, leaving 3 bases between them. The CDR3 is 12 residues long. In nucleotides, the CDR3 is TGTGCCAGCAGCCAAGTCCCCGGGGAGCTGTTTTTT. Encoded protein: CASSQVPGELFF.

The chain employs TRBV6-1 and TRBJ1-5; the D is unclear. From germline, CDR1 is MNHNS and CDR2 SASEGT. V was shortened by 4 bases and J by 8 bases, with 18 bases between the two germline ends. The CDR3 runs to 15 residues. The CDR3, as DNA: TGTGCCAGCAGTGCTACATCAGCCGTTTATGAGCCCCAGCATTTT. It translates to CASSATSAVYEPQHF.

This sequence joins TRBV4-1 and TRBJ2-3; 8 positions match TRBD2. Germline V lookup: CDR1 MGHRA, CDR2 YSYEKL. The CDR3 has 15 residues. J was trimmed by 5 bases and V by 0 bases; bases with no gene match: 4. This chain's CDR3 is CASSQEREALDTQYF. The CDR3 DNA follows: TGCGCCAGCAGCCAAGAGCGGGAGGCGCTAGATACGCAGTATTTT.

This rearrangement joins TRBV10-3 to TRBJ1-5; D uncertain. V was trimmed by 0 bases and J by 0 bases, leaving 15 bases between them. The germline V gene encodes CDR1 ENHRY and CDR2 SYGVKD. The CDR3 is made up of 18 amino acids. CDR3 coding DNA: TGTGCCATCAGTGAGTCGGTCGGGTTCTTAGGTAGCAATCAGCCCCAGCATTTT. Amino acid sequence: CAISESVGFLGSNQPQHF.

The rearrangement uses TRBV19 and TRBJ1-1; D gene uncertain. The germline V gene encodes CDR1 LNHDA and CDR2 SQIVND (reference sequence). Trimming took 5 bases from V and 4 from J, leaving 11 bases between them. The CDR3 is 13 amino acids. The CDR3 DNA sequence: TGTGCCAGTAGTGCCGAGGGATCCACTGAAGCTTTCTTT. Encoded protein: CASSAEGSTEAFF.

The chain couples TRBV19 to TRBJ2-7; D may be TRBD2 (6 bases). Trimming pared 7 bases from V and 3 bases from J, leaving 16 bases between. The CDR3 has 14 residues. CDR1 and CDR2 (germline): LNHDA, SQIVND (reference sequence). The CDR3 loop reads CASKEQEGHYEQYF. The CDR3, as DNA: TGTGCCAGTAAGGAACAGGAGGGCCACTACGAGCAGTACTTC.

V and J are TRBV6-6 and TRBJ2-3; D is uncertain. The germline V and J ends were trimmed by 6 bases and 5 bases, with 6 bases remaining between them. Germline CDR1 MNHNY, CDR2 SVGAGI (reference sequence). This CDR3 is built from 11 residues. CDR3 sequence reads: CASSLGDTQYF. Here the CDR3 DNA reads TGTGCCAGCAGCCTGGGAGATACGCAGTATTTT.

The CDR3: CSAGRETQYF. CDR3 sequence (DNA): TGCAGTGCTGGGCGGGAGACCCAGTACTTC. V usage is TRBV20-1 and J usage is TRBJ2-5; D is undetermined. CDR3 length equals 10 residues. V was cut by 5 bases and J by 5 bases, with 6 bases left in between. Per germline, CDR1 DFQATT and CDR2 SNEGSKA (reference sequence).

The chain is built from TRBV5-4 and TRBJ2-7; 7 bases fit TRBD1. The V and J ends lost 4 bases and 2 bases, in that order; junction bases with no gene match: 3. Germline V lookup: CDR1 SGHNT, CDR2 YYREEE (reference sequence). CDR3 length: 13 amino acids. CDR3 sequence reads: CASSPGQTYEQYF. The CDR3, as DNA: TGTGCCAGCAGCCCGGGACAGACCTACGAGCAGTACTTC.

The chain has TRBV5-1 and TRBJ1-3, with D tentatively TRBD1 (5 bases). The CDR3 has 17 amino acids. V shed 4 bases and J shed 3 bases, with 20 bases lying between them. Germline CDR1 SGHRS, CDR2 YFSETQ. In DNA, the CDR3 is TGCGCCAGCAGCCGGGGCGACATGTCGCACATTGGAAACACCATATATTTT. It translates to CASSRGDMSHIGNTIYF. The full variable domain, with the rest looked up from reference TRBV5-1 and TRBJ1-3, is KAGVTQTPRYLIKTRGQQVTLSCSPISGHRSVSWYQQTPGQGLQFLFEYFSETQRNKGNFPGRFSGRQFSNSRSEMNVSTLELGDSALYLCASSRGDMSHIGNTIYFGEGSWLTVV.